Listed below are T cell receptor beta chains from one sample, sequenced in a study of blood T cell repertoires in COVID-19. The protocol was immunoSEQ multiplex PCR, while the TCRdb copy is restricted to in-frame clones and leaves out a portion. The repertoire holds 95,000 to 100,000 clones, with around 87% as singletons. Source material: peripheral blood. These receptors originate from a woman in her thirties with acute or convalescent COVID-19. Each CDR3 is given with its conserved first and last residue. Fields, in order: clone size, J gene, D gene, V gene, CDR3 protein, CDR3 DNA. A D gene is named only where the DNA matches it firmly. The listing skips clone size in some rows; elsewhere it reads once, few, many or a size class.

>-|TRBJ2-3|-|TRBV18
CASSPPNGEGDTQYF
TGTGCCAGCTCACCACCCAACGGGGAAGGAGATACGCAGTATTTT
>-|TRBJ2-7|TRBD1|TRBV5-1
CASSLAGTAYEQYF
TGCGCCAGCAGCTTGGCCGGGACAGCCTACGAGCAGTACTTC
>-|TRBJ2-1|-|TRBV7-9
CARNGEFDEQFF
TGTGCCCGCAACGGGGAGTTCGATGAGCAGTTCTTC
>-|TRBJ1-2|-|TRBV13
CASKSGEGGYTF
TGTGCCAGCAAATCGGGAGAGGGTGGCTACACCTTC
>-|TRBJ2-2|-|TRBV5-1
CASSLETQAIGELFF
TGCGCCAGCAGCTTGGAGACGCAAGCGATCGGGGAGCTGTTTTTT
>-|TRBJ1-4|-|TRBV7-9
CASSSLRQQSTNEKLFF
TGTGCCAGCAGCTCCCTACGCCAACAGTCAACTAATGAAAAACTGTTTTTT
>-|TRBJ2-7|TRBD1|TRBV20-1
CSASTGGGNEQYF
TGCAGTGCTAGTACAGGGGGCGGGAACGAGCAGTACTTC
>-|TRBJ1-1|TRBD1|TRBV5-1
CASSLAWAGGSGTEAFF
TGCGCCAGCAGCTTGGCCTGGGCAGGGGGCTCGGGCACTGAAGCTTTCTTT
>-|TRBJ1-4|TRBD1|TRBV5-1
CASSPTGLNEKLFF
TGCGCCAGCAGCCCGACAGGGCTTAATGAAAAACTGTTTTTT
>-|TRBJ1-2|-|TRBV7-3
CASSPGPGDYGYTF
TGTGCCAGCAGCCCAGGACCCGGGGACTATGGCTACACCTTC
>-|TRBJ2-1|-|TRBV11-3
CASSGGASYNEQFF
TGTGCCAGCAGCGGGGGGGCGTCCTACAATGAGCAGTTCTTC
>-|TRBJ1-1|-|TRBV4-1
CASSQDRGGTEAFF
TGCGCCAGCAGCCAAGATAGGGGGGGCACTGAAGCTTTCTTT
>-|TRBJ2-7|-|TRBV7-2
CASSLRQDYEQYF
TGTGCCAGCAGCTTAAGGCAGGACTACGAGCAGTACTTC
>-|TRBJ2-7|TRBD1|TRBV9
CASSVGGQGGSYEQYF
TGTGCCAGCAGCGTAGGAGGACAGGGAGGATCCTACGAGCAGTACTTC
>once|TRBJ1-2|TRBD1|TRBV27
CASGDSIIYGYTF
TGTGCCAGCGGGGACAGTATCATCTATGGCTACACCTTC
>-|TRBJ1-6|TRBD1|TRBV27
CASSSTGRGASPLHF
TGTGCCAGCAGTTCGACAGGGCGGGGGGCCTCACCCCTCCACTTT
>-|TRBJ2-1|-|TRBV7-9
CASSPGYNEQFF
TGTGCCAGCAGCCCCGGGTACAATGAGCAGTTCTTC
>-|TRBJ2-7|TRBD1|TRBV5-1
CASGETGSTYEQYF
TGCGCCAGCGGTGAGACAGGGAGCACCTACGAGCAGTACTTC
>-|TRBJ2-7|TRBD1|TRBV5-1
CASSRGTGGGDEQYF
TGCGCCAGCAGCCGAGGGACAGGGGGTGGCGACGAGCAGTACTTC
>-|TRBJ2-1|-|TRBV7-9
CASSSNRDSYNEQFF
TGTGCCAGCAGTTCAAACAGGGACTCCTACAATGAGCAGTTCTTC
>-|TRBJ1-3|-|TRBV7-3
CASSAGLLSGNTIYF
TGTGCCAGCAGCGCGGGGCTCCTCTCTGGAAACACCATATATTTT
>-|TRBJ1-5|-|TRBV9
CASSETGNSNQPQHF
TGTGCCAGCAGCGAAACAGGGAATAGCAATCAGCCCCAGCATTTT
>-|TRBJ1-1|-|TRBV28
CASSFPWTAFPEAFF
TGTGCCAGCAGTTTTCCCTGGACAGCCTTTCCTGAAGCTTTCTTT
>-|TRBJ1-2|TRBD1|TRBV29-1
CSVRIPGTGYGGYTF
TGCAGCGTTAGAATTCCCGGGACAGGGTATGGCGGCTACACCTTC
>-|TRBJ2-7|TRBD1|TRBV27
CASSGRGTAILGEQYF
TGTGCCAGCAGTGGAAGGGGGACAGCCATCTTGGGCGAGCAGTACTTC
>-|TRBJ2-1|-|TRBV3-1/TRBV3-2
CASSSRLLVSYNEQFF
TGTGCCAGCAGCTCCCGATTGTTAGTCTCCTACAATGAGCAGTTCTTC
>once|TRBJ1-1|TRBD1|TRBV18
CASSPIQGTEAFF
TGTGCCAGCTCACCAATACAGGGGACTGAAGCTTTCTTT
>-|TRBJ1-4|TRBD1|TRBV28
CASRPGPGQGINEKLFF
TGTGCCAGCAGGCCGGGGCCTGGACAGGGGATTAATGAAAAACTGTTTTTT
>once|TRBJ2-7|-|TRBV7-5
CARSLVSGRRPHEQYF
TGTGCCAGAAGCTTAGTCTCCGGCAGGCGCCCCCACGAGCAGTACTTC
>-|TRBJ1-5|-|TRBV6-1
CASSEGAGYNQPQHF
TGTGCCAGCAGTGAAGGCGCGGGCTACAATCAGCCCCAGCATTTT
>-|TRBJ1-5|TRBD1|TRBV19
CASSLGTGVNQPQHF
TGTGCCAGTAGTTTGGGGACAGGGGTCAATCAGCCCCAGCATTTT
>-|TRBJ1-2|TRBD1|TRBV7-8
CASSLLGEGASEHTF
TGTGCCAGCAGCTTATTAGGCGAGGGGGCTTCGGAACACACCTTC
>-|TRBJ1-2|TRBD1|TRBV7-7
CASSPRDRGWNGYTF
TGTGCCAGCAGCCCCCGGGACAGGGGTTGGAATGGCTACACCTTC
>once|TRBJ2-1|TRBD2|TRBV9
CASSEVGLANEQFF
TGTGCCAGCAGCGAAGTGGGACTAGCGAATGAGCAGTTCTTC